A selection of T cell receptor beta chains follows, all from one sample in a study of blood T cell repertoires in COVID-19. Generated by immunoSEQ multiplex PCR, the TCRdb table keeps only in-frame clones and is missing some. The repertoire has fewer than 300,000 clones, approximately 86% of them found once; the top ten carry roughly 3.1%. The sample was peripheral blood. Receptor source: a woman aged 18-29 years with acute or convalescent COVID-19. Each CDR3 is given with its conserved first and last residue. D genes are given only for firm matches. Rows give clone size only sometimes, using once, few, many, or a class for an expanded clone.

- | TRBJ1-1 | - | TRBV9 | CASSVDRVDTEAFF | TGTGCCAGCAGCGTAGACAGGGTAGATACTGAAGCTTTCTTT
- | TRBJ1-1 | - | TRBV27 | CASSWTVARTTEAFF | TGTGCCAGCAGTTGGACAGTTGCCAGGACGACTGAAGCTTTCTTT
once | TRBJ2-7 | TRBD2 | TRBV6-4 | CASSAGTSGICYEQYF | TGTGCCAGCAGTGCGGGGACTAGCGGGATCTGCTACGAGCAGTACTTC
- | TRBJ2-7 | TRBD2 | TRBV4-3 | CASSQDRSAGGNYEQYF | TGCGCCAGCAGCCAAGATCGGTCGGCGGGAGGAAACTACGAGCAGTACTTC
few | TRBJ2-6 | TRBD1 | TRBV6-2/TRBV6-3 | CASSDIGTVSGANVLTF | TGTGCCAGCAGTGACATCGGGACAGTTTCTGGGGCCAACGTCCTGACTTTC
few | TRBJ1-6 | - | TRBV9 | CASSVAGRANSPLHF | TGTGCCAGCAGCGTAGCTGGCAGGGCCAATTCACCCCTCCACTTT
- | TRBJ2-5 | - | TRBV4-1 | CASSRSPRQFQETQYF | TGCGCCAGCAGCCGCTCCCCAAGACAGTTCCAAGAGACCCAGTACTTC
- | TRBJ2-1 | - | TRBV5-6 | CASSHAAQEYNEQFF | TGTGCCAGCAGTCACGCAGCACAGGAGTACAATGAGCAGTTCTTC
- | TRBJ2-5 | TRBD1 | TRBV5-4 | CASSWGDRGVRETQYF | TGTGCCAGCAGCTGGGGGGACAGGGGGGTGCGAGAGACCCAGTACTTC
- | TRBJ1-1 | TRBD1 | TRBV7-8 | CASSLAGQGTGAFF | TGTGCCAGCAGCTTAGCGGGACAGGGGACCGGAGCTTTCTTT
- | TRBJ2-2 | TRBD2 | TRBV29-1 | CSVAEQEWEGVGGELFF | TGCAGCGTCGCCGAACAGGAGTGGGAGGGTGTGGGCGGGGAGCTGTTTTTT
- | TRBJ1-1 | TRBD1 | TRBV10-3 | CAISEGTGVWEKAFF | TGTGCCATCAGTGAGGGAACAGGGGTTTGGGAGAAAGCTTTCTTT
- | TRBJ2-2 | TRBD2 | TRBV30 | CAWSGLATNTGELFF | TGTGCCTGGAGTGGACTAGCGACGAACACCGGGGAGCTGTTTTTT
few | TRBJ1-6 | TRBD1 | TRBV7-9 | CASSLWTGVDSSYNSPLHF | TGTGCCAGCAGCCTTTGGACAGGGGTCGACAGCTCCTATAATTCACCCCTCCACTTT
few | TRBJ1-1 | - | TRBV13 | CASSLMGATEAFF | TGTGCCAGCAGCTTAATGGGGGCTACTGAAGCTTTCTTT
- | TRBJ1-3 | TRBD1 | TRBV7-8 | CASSLGQGGNTIYF | TGTGCCAGCAGCTTGGGACAGGGAGGAAACACCATATATTTT
- | TRBJ1-3 | - | TRBV30 | CAWTLNSGNTIYF | TGTGCCTGGACCTTAAATTCTGGAAACACCATATATTTT
- | TRBJ2-1 | - | TRBV7-2 | CASSLEWGQGPYNEQFF | TGTGCCAGCAGCTTAGAATGGGGGCAGGGCCCCTACAATGAGCAGTTCTTC
- | TRBJ1-3 | TRBD1 | TRBV6-1 | CASSEAGQGRNTIYF | TGTGCCAGCAGTGAAGCCGGACAGGGCAGAAACACCATATATTTT
- | TRBJ2-3 | - | TRBV18 | CASSPGDTQYF | TGTGCCAGCTCACCAGGCGATACGCAGTATTTT
- | TRBJ1-1 | - | TRBV10-3 | CAITPGRERTEAFF | TGTGCCATCACTCCGGGCAGGGAAAGGACTGAAGCTTTCTTT
- | TRBJ1-1 | TRBD1 | TRBV11-2 | CASSKGQGLMNTEAFF | TGTGCCAGCAGCAAAGGACAGGGACTAATGAACACTGAAGCTTTCTTT
- | TRBJ2-3 | TRBD1 | TRBV24-1 | CATRGQGADTQYF | TGTGCCACCAGGGGACAGGGTGCAGATACGCAGTATTTT
once | TRBJ2-1 | - | TRBV6-1 | CASSAPRDSLSYNEQFF | TGTGCCAGCAGTGCCCCCCGGGACTCCCTCTCCTACAATGAGCAGTTCTTC
few | TRBJ2-7 | - | TRBV7-9 | CASSLTGYEQYF | TGTGCCAGCAGCCTCACGGGCTACGAGCAGTACTTC
- | TRBJ2-3 | TRBD2 | TRBV27 | CASSPGREFSTDTQYF | TGTGCCAGCAGTCCGGGGCGGGAGTTTAGCACAGATACGCAGTATTTT
- | TRBJ2-4 | TRBD2 | TRBV6-5 | CASSYSSLAGNIQYF | TGTGCCAGCAGTTACTCTAGTCTAGCGGGAAACATTCAGTACTTC
once | TRBJ1-6 | - | TRBV7-9 | CASSTGLSPLHF | TGTGCCAGCAGCACAGGGCTTTCACCCCTCCACTTT
- | TRBJ1-5 | - | TRBV7-2 | CASSFQGWNQPQHF | TGTGCCAGCAGCTTTCAGGGCTGGAACCAGCCCCAGCATTTT
- | TRBJ2-2 | - | TRBV4-3 | CASSQVLLRTGELFF | TGCGCCAGCAGCCAAGTGTTGTTACGGACCGGGGAGCTGTTTTTT
- | TRBJ2-5 | - | TRBV5-1 | CASSLGSGAYQETQYF | TGCGCCAGCAGCTTGGGGTCAGGGGCGTACCAAGAGACCCAGTACTTC
once | TRBJ1-1 | - | TRBV30 | CAWTHGRGVTEAFF | TGTGCCTGGACCCACGGGAGGGGGGTTACTGAAGCTTTCTTT
- | TRBJ1-4 | TRBD1 | TRBV2 | CASRERTGEGEKLFF | TGTGCCAGCAGGGAAAGGACAGGTGAAGGCGAAAAACTGTTTTTT
- | TRBJ2-5 | TRBD1 | TRBV19 | CASTYRAGGGETQYF | TGTGCCAGTACTTATAGGGCAGGGGGCGGGGAGACCCAGTACTTC
- | TRBJ1-2 | TRBD1 | TRBV28 | CASSSTGAPTNYGYTF | TGTGCCAGCAGTTCCACAGGGGCACCGACTAACTATGGCTACACCTTC
- | TRBJ2-1 | - | TRBV9 | CASSVELLGNEQFF | TGTGCCAGCAGCGTAGAACTTCTCGGCAATGAGCAGTTCTTC
- | TRBJ1-1 | - | TRBV18 | CASAAQGMNTEAFF | TGTGCCAGCGCCGCCCAGGGAATGAACACTGAAGCTTTCTTT
once | TRBJ2-1 | TRBD2 | TRBV27 | CASSFLVAAGAGNEQFF | TGTGCCAGCAGTTTCCTCGTCGCGGCGGGAGCAGGCAATGAGCAGTTCTTC
- | TRBJ2-7 | TRBD1 | TRBV9 | CASSPGTGDEQYF | TGTGCCAGCAGCCCTGGGACAGGAGACGAGCAGTACTTC
- | TRBJ2-3 | TRBD2 | TRBV7-2 | CASSASGGSTDTQYF | TGTGCCAGCAGCGCTAGCGGGGGGAGCACAGATACGCAGTATTTT
once | TRBJ1-6 | - | TRBV18 | CASSPDSNSPLHF | TGTGCCAGCTCCCCAGACTCTAATTCACCCCTCCACTTT
- | TRBJ1-2 | - | TRBV19 | CASKWNRRGSGYTF | TGTGCCAGTAAGTGGAACAGAAGAGGGTCTGGCTACACCTTC
- | TRBJ1-2 | - | TRBV5-1 | CASSGGGRNYGYTF | TGCGCCAGCAGCGGGGGCGGCAGAAACTATGGCTACACCTTC
- | TRBJ2-5 | TRBD2 | TRBV10-3 | CAINSGEKETQYF | TGTGCCATCAACAGCGGGGAGAAAGAGACCCAGTACTTC
- | TRBJ2-7 | - | TRBV30 | CAWSVPGAYEQYF | TGTGCCTGGAGTGTACCGGGGGCCTACGAGCAGTACTTC
- | TRBJ2-3 | TRBD2 | TRBV4-3 | CASSQGEGRSTDTQYF | TGCGCCAGCAGCCAAGGGGAGGGACGTAGCACAGATACGCAGTATTTT
few | TRBJ2-7 | - | TRBV27 | CASSLKAQPAYEQYF | TGTGCCAGCAGTTTAAAGGCACAGCCAGCCTACGAGCAGTACTTC
- | TRBJ1-1 | TRBD1 | TRBV12-3/TRBV12-4 | CASGDRGDTEAFF | TGTGCCAGCGGGGACAGGGGAGACACTGAAGCTTTCTTT
- | TRBJ2-1 | TRBD2 | TRBV4-1 | CASSHKERGNSYNEQFF | TGCGCCAGCAGCCATAAGGAGCGGGGAAACTCCTACAATGAGCAGTTCTTC
- | TRBJ2-3 | - | TRBV7-2 | CASSSKAPGRPTDTQYF | TGTGCCAGCAGCTCCAAAGCACCCGGTCGCCCCACAGATACGCAGTATTTT
- | TRBJ2-7 | - | TRBV7-9 | CASSLIGGSDSYEQYF | TGTGCCAGCAGCTTAATCGGCGGGTCAGATTCCTACGAGCAGTACTTC
- | TRBJ2-3 | TRBD2 | TRBV13 | CASSLDTGSLAGGGGADTQYF | TGTGCCAGCAGCTTGGACACCGGTTCACTAGCGGGAGGGGGGGGCGCAGATACGCAGTATTTT
few | TRBJ1-2 | TRBD1 | TRBV6-1 | CASSDRDRPNYGYTF | TGTGCCAGCAGTGACAGGGACAGACCTAACTATGGCTACACCTTC
- | TRBJ2-7 | TRBD2 | TRBV6-5 | CASSYSAAGAYEQYF | TGTGCCAGCAGTTACTCAGCCGCGGGGGCCTACGAGCAGTACTTC
- | TRBJ2-3 | TRBD2 | TRBV7-9 | CASSRGGLAGVIGTDTQYF | TGTGCCAGCAGCCGGGGGGGTCTAGCGGGAGTGATTGGTACAGATACGCAGTATTTT
- | TRBJ2-2 | TRBD1 | TRBV11-3 | CASSLEGQEVSLDGVGELFF | TGTGCCAGCAGCTTAGAAGGACAGGAGGTTTCTCTTGACGGGGTCGGGGAGCTGTTTTTT
few | TRBJ2-7 | - | TRBV20-1 | CSASVGGEGREQYF | TGCAGTGCTAGTGTGGGGGGAGAAGGGCGCGAGCAGTACTTC
- | TRBJ1-1 | - | TRBV30 | CAWSVDRNTEAFF | TGTGCCTGGAGTGTGGACAGAAACACTGAAGCTTTCTTT
- | TRBJ1-5 | - | TRBV12-3/TRBV12-4 | CASSLWSNQPQHF | TGTGCCAGCAGTTTATGGAGTAATCAGCCCCAGCATTTT